The clone carrying this TCR beta chain came up many times. Its antigen is still unknown. The data derive from a study of T cell repertoires in cytomegalovirus infection. Study information: Indications of both CMV infection and matching HLA type were provided by public TCR beta signatures.

Broader study findings: Ex vivo, HLA-C-restricted CMV-specific TCR beta clonotypes prevailed over the rest of the response.

In TCRdb, the reads were re-called with MiXCR into one record per CDR3 protein. The sample lists roughly 150,000 distinct CDR3 sequences, 30% to 40% occurring once. This sequence originates from a human donor in good health (CMV status not recorded). Some clones in this sample may be carry-over from other donors' samples. This specimen was CD8+ T cells from cultured PBMCs, taken from culture after CMV antigen stimulation.

As DNA, the CDR3 is TGTGCCAGCAGCCCGCCGGGACAGAAACCTTACGAGCAGTACTTC. It translates to CASSPPGQKPYEQYF. This chain links TRBV7-9 with TRBJ2-7, with 7 bases that match TRBD1. The germline V gene has CDR1 SEHNR and CDR2 FQNEAQ (reference sequence). The CDR3 runs to 15 residues. With V trimmed by 5 bases and J by 4 bases, 11 bases remained unmatched. Looking up the rest from reference TRBV7-9 and TRBJ2-7 gives the full variable domain: DTGVSQNPRHKITKRGQNVTFRCDPISEHNRLYWYRQTLGQGPEFLTYFQNEAQLEKSRLLSDRFSAERPKGSFSTLEIQRTEQGDSAMYLCASSPPGQKPYEQYFGPGTRLTVT.